A single sample is the source of the 14 T cell receptor beta chains below, sequenced in a study of PD-L1 blockade in urothelial cancer. Using immunoSEQ multiplex PCR, the repertoire was profiled, and TCRdb retains in-frame clones only, with some absent. The data show approximately 28,000 clones, under 90% seen once. Time point defined: peripheral blood 6 weeks after treatment start. This material consisted of PBMCs, taken around atezolizumab (anti-PD-L1) treatment. The source of these receptors is a man aged 65-85 years with urothelial cancer.

The V gene is TRBV5-5, the J gene TRBJ2-1, with 11 bases matching TRBD2. The CDR3 is 17 residues long. Germline V gene lookup returns CDR1 SGHKS and CDR2 YYEKEE (reference sequence). Trimming removed 0 bases from V and 7 bases from J; junction bases left unmatched: 9. The DNA of the CDR3 is TGTGCCAGCAGCTTGGCAATTTTAGCGGGAGGGCTAAATGAGCAGTTCTTC. It translates to CASSLAILAGGLNEQFF. Filled out from reference TRBV5-5 and TRBJ2-1, the complete variable domain reads DAGVTQSPTHLIKTRGQQVTLRCSPISGHKSVSWYQQVLGQGPQFIFQYYEKEERGRGNFPDRFSARQFPNYSSELNVNALLLGDSALYLCASSLAILAGGLNEQFFGPGTRLTVL.

The chain carries TRBV7-9 and TRBJ1-4, with unresolved D. V dropped 3 bases and J dropped 0 bases, with 17 bases sitting between them. The CDR3 sequence is 18 residues long. Germline V gene data show CDR1 as SEHNR and CDR2 as FQNEAQ (reference sequence). CDR3 sequence: CASSFLADLSATNEKLFF. DNA of the CDR3: TGTGCCAGCAGCTTCTTAGCGGACTTATCCGCAACTAATGAAAAACTGTTTTTT.

The gene calls are TRBV11-2 and TRBJ2-4, with 7 bases aligning to TRBD2. This CDR3 has 19 amino acids. Germline CDR1 SGHAT, CDR2 FQNNGV. J gave up 0 bases and V 0 bases, and 11 bases lay outside the gene matches. The CDR3 nucleotides read TGTGCCAGCAGCTTAGATAGTGGCGGCGGGAGAATAGCCAAAAACATTCAGTACTTC. Protein product: CASSLDSGGGRIAKNIQYF.

The V and J genes are TRBV4-1 and TRBJ2-5, with D perhaps matching TRBD2 (6 bases). Germline V CDR1 and CDR2: MGHRA, YSYEKL. The V and J ends lost 1 base and 1 base respectively, with 7 bases between them. The CDR3 length is 14 residues. CDR3 sequence (DNA): TGCGCCAGCAGCCAAGGGGACTCCCAAGAGACCCAGTACTTC. Its translation is CASSQGDSQETQYF.

This chain connects TRBV10-3 to TRBJ1-5; perhaps TRBD1 as D (6 bases). The CDR3 extends over 13 amino acids. Germline V gene sequence: CDR1 ENHRY, CDR2 SYGVKD. Trimming took off 6 bases at V and 4 bases at J, with 10 bases between the two ends. CDR3 sequence: CAIRPDRNQPQHF. The DNA of the CDR3 is TGTGCCATCAGACCCGACAGGAATCAGCCCCAGCATTTT.

The chain joins TRBV27 to TRBJ2-2; 7 nucleotides agree with TRBD1. J was trimmed by 3 bases and V by 3 bases; bases with no gene match: 4. Germline-derived CDR1 and CDR2 are MNHEY and SMNVEV (reference sequence). This CDR3 has 15 amino acids. The CDR3 protein is CASSLGQGDTGELFF. The CDR3 bases are TGTGCCAGCAGTTTGGGTCAGGGGGACACCGGGGAGCTGTTTTTT.

The chain joins TRBV19 to TRBJ2-4; D call uncertain. The V gene lost 4 bases and the J gene lost 5 bases, with 9 bases spanning the gap. The CDR3 is 13 amino acids. The germline CDR1 and CDR2 sequences are LNHDA and SQIVND (reference sequence). As DNA, the CDR3 is TGTGCCAGTAGTAAGGCAGGCCAAAACATTCAGTACTTC. Its translation is CASSKAGQNIQYF.

This clone was seen once. This rearrangement joins TRBV30 to TRBJ2-7; the match to TRBD1 covers 8 bases. This CDR3 spans 14 amino acids. Germline V gives CDR1 GTSNPN, CDR2 SVGIG (reference sequence). V lost 3 bases to trimming and J lost 2 bases; unmatched junction nucleotides: 6. CDR3 sequence reads: CAWRTTGVTYEQYF. CDR3 nucleotides: TGTGCCTGGAGGACGACAGGGGTTACCTACGAGCAGTACTTC. Filled out from reference TRBV30 and TRBJ2-7, the complete variable domain reads SQTIHQWPATLVQPVGSPLSLECTVEGTSNPNLYWYRQAAGRGLQLLFYSVGIGQISSEVPQNLSASRPQDRQFILSSKKLLLSDSGFYLCAWRTTGVTYEQYFGPGTRLTVT.

This sequence joins TRBV7-2 and TRBJ2-1, with TRBD2 matching over 7 bases. This CDR3 comprises 15 residues. V shed 3 bases and J 1 base; nucleotides not matched to a gene: 3. Germline CDR1 and CDR2: SGHTA and FQGNSA. The CDR3 sequence: CASSFQRDSYNEQFF. CDR3 nucleotides: TGTGCCAGCAGCTTCCAGCGGGATTCCTACAATGAGCAGTTCTTC.

CDR3 region: CASSLTSGIYNEQFF. Written as DNA, the CDR3 is TGTGCCAGCAGCCTAACTAGCGGGATTTACAATGAGCAGTTCTTC. The chain is built from TRBV7-8 and TRBJ2-1; TRBD2 agrees at 10 bases. The length of the CDR3 is 15 residues. J was trimmed by 4 bases and V by 5 bases; bases with no gene match: 5. CDR1 is SGHVS, CDR2 FQNEAQ, per germline.

This chain uses TRBV11-1 with TRBJ2-2, with D possibly TRBD2 on 6 matching bases. Trimming removed 5 bases at V and 1 base at J, with 14 bases between. This CDR3 comprises 16 residues. Germline V gives CDR1 SGHAT, CDR2 FQDESV (reference sequence). The CDR3 DNA sequence: TGTGCCAGCAGCGCCAGAGGAGCGGGGAACACCGGGGAGCTGTTTTTT. It encodes CASSARGAGNTGELFF. The full variable domain, rest sourced from reference TRBV11-1 and TRBJ2-2, is EAEVAQSPRYKITEKSQAVAFWCDPISGHATLYWYRQILGQGPELLVQFQDESVVDDSQLPKDRFSAERLKGVDSTLKIQPAELGDSAMYLCASSARGAGNTGELFFGEGSRLTVL.

The chain recombines TRBV19 with TRBJ2-6; D may be TRBD2 (5 bases). Trimming shortened V by 0 bases and J by 0 bases, and 9 bases separated the two germline ends. The germline gives CDR1 LNHDA, CDR2 SQIVND (reference sequence). CDR3 length: 17 amino acids. CDR3: CASSIEGVYSGANVLTF. DNA of the CDR3: TGTGCCAGTAGTATAGAGGGAGTTTACTCTGGGGCCAACGTCCTGACTTTC.

The gene calls are TRBV27 and TRBJ1-3, with 7 bases aligning to TRBD1. The V gene's germline CDR1 is MNHEY and CDR2 SMNVEV (reference sequence). V lost 5 bases and J lost 3; bases outside the gene matches: 16. The length of the CDR3 is 18 residues. In DNA form, the CDR3 reads TGTGCCAGCAGTCCTTTCGCCCAGACAGGGACCATTGGAAACACCATATATTTT. It yields the protein CASSPFAQTGTIGNTIYF.

The chain links TRBV6-6 to TRBJ2-7; 7 positions match TRBD2. The J segment lost 5 bases and the V segment lost 2 bases, leaving 9 bases of the junction unmatched. This CDR3 is built from 15 residues. Germline values: CDR1 MNHNY, CDR2 SVGAGI (reference sequence). CDR3 amino acids: CASSYLDRAGDEQYF. The CDR3 region has the DNA TGTGCCAGCAGTTACCTGGATCGTGCGGGAGACGAGCAGTACTTC.